The 5 T cell receptor beta chains listed next were all sequenced from one sample in a study of OX40 agonist ivuxolimab in advanced cancers. The method was immunoSEQ multiplex PCR; TCRdb's version includes in-frame clones alone and lacks a portion of them. Of 95,000 to 150,000 clones listed, roughly 90% are singletons. This sample comprised CD4+ or CD8+ T cells sorted from blood, obtained in a trial of the OX40 agonist ivuxolimab. Receptor source: an adult with an advanced solid tumor such as melanoma, head and neck, liver or kidney cancer.

The gene calls are TRBV5-1 and TRBJ1-1, with D uncertain. V was clipped by 1 base and J by 4 bases, with 8 bases between them. CDR1 SGHRS and CDR2 YFSETQ come from the germline V gene. The CDR3 sequence is 13 residues long. The CDR3 DNA is TGCGCCAGCAGCTTGAGCAGCTCCACTGAAGCTTTCTTT. Translating it yields CASSLSSSTEAFF. The variable domain in full, with the rest retrieved from reference TRBV5-1 and TRBJ1-1, is KAGVTQTPRYLIKTRGQQVTLSCSPISGHRSVSWYQQTPGQGLQFLFEYFSETQRNKGNFPGRFSGRQFSNSRSEMNVSTLELGDSALYLCASSLSSSTEAFFGQGTRLTVV.

This clone was recorded only once. The J gene is TRBJ2-6, the V gene TRBV27; 7 positions agree with TRBD2. CDR1 is MNHEY, CDR2 SMNVEV, per germline (reference sequence). With V trimmed by 7 bases and J by 1 base, 7 bases remained unmatched. The CDR3 totals 16 residues. The CDR3 spells CASKAREMSGANVLTF. Here the CDR3 DNA reads TGTGCCAGCAAGGCGCGGGAGATGTCTGGGGCCAACGTCCTGACTTTC.

This chain uses TRBV7-3 with TRBJ1-1, with 8 bases that match TRBD1. The germline V gene encodes CDR1 SGHTA and CDR2 FQGTGA. V shed 5 bases and J 7 bases; nucleotides not matched to a gene: 6. The CDR3 loop spans 13 amino acids. The CDR3 DNA sequence: TGTGCCAGCAGCATCAACAGGGGGGATGAAGCTTTCTTT. It yields the protein CASSINRGDEAFF.

This sequence joins TRBV7-3 and TRBJ1-1; D not certain. Germline V CDR1 and CDR2: SGHTA, FQGTGA. The CDR3 extends over 13 amino acids. Trimming removed 3 bases from V and 1 base from J, with 6 bases in between. Here the CDR3 DNA reads TGTGCCAGCAGCTTCCGGCGGAACACTGAAGCTTTCTTT. Protein product: CASSFRRNTEAFF. Variable domain in full (rest from reference TRBV7-3 and TRBJ1-1): GAGVSQTPSNKVTEKGKYVELRCDPISGHTALYWYRQSLGQGPEFLIYFQGTGAADDSGLPNDRFFAVRPEGSVSTLKIQRTERGDSAVYLCASSFRRNTEAFFGQGTRLTVV.

The V and J genes are TRBV19 and TRBJ2-2; D call uncertain. Deletions cut 3 bases from V and 1 base from J, with 18 bases between. CDR1 is LNHDA, CDR2 SQIVND, per germline (reference sequence). The CDR3 extends over 18 amino acids. The CDR3 coding sequence is TGTGCCAGTAGTATCGAACCTTCCAGGTCGGGGAACACCGGGGAGCTGTTTTTT. Translating it yields CASSIEPSRSGNTGELFF.